A single sample gave rise to the 28 T cell receptor beta chains below, sequenced in a study of blood T cells in healthy people across ages. Then a second PCR, running about 6 to 11 cycles, was carried out with a sample-barcoded 5' primer and a J-beta primer mix. TCRdb reprocessed the 5' RACE reads via MiXCR and lists one record per CDR3 protein. The sample records about 670,000 distinct CDR3 sequences, around 50% being singletons. The sample taken for sequencing was blood. All receptors come from a woman over 75 in good health.

The chain links TRBV27 to TRBJ2-7; no reliable D call. This CDR3 has 12 residues. Germline assignment: CDR1 MNHEY and CDR2 SMNVEV (reference sequence). V was cut by 8 bases and J by 4 bases, with 12 bases left in between. The CDR3 here is CASGNDKYEQYF. The CDR3 coding sequence is TGTGCCAGCGGAAACGACAAGTACGAGCAGTACTTC.

V and J are TRBV7-2 and TRBJ2-7; 9 bases map to TRBD2. The germline V gene has CDR1 SGHTA and CDR2 FQGNSA. V dropped 1 base and J dropped 5; count of bases not matched to a gene: 12. This CDR3 spans 17 amino acids. CDR3 in DNA: TGTGCCAGCAGCTTAGAGCTGCGGGAGGGCCTTGTAGACGAGCAGTACTTC. The encoded protein is CASSLELREGLVDEQYF.

This clonotype was detected ten times or more. This rearrangement joins TRBV12-3 or TRBV12-4 to TRBJ1-2; no firm D call. This CDR3 is 13 amino acids long. The V gene lost 6 bases and the J gene lost 2 bases, with 10 bases spanning the gap. CDR3 protein: CASSRLGNYGYTF. For the CDR3, the DNA is TGTGCCAGCAGCCGATTGGGCAACTATGGCTACACCTTC.

As for this clonotype: This may stem from a read error, because a much larger clone lies one nucleotide away. The rearrangement links TRBV5-1 to TRBJ1-2; D gene ambiguous. The CDR3 covers 14 residues. CDR1 is SGHRS, CDR2 YFSETQ, per germline. The CDR3 region is CAGSLEGQAYGYTF. CDR3 sequence (DNA): TGCGCCGGCAGCTTGGAAGGCCAGGCCTATGGCTACACCTTC.

This chain connects TRBV4-1 to TRBJ2-1; D is possibly TRBD1 or TRBD2 (5 bases each). This CDR3 contains 17 residues. Trimming took 4 bases from V and 8 from J, leaving 24 bases between them. In germline, CDR1 is MGHRA, CDR2 YSYEKL. The CDR3 DNA follows: TGCGCCAGCAGCCCTTGGGGGACCGGTGGCTCGATATATGAGCAGTTCTTC. This codes for CASSPWGTGGSIYEQFF.

There are many counts of this clonotype. V usage is TRBV6-5 and J usage is TRBJ2-1; TRBD1 might be the D (6 bases). Deletions cut 7 bases from V and 7 bases from J, with 17 bases between. CDR3 size: 14 residues. CDR1 is MNHEY and CDR2 is SVGAGI in the germline V gene. CDR3: CASNHGYRENEQFF. The DNA for the CDR3 is TGTGCCAGCAACCACGGGTACAGGGAAAATGAGCAGTTCTTC.

About this clonotype itself: The germline gene is not matched at one end of the junction; a read error may be the cause. V is TRBV10-3 and J is TRBJ2-1, with 13 bases identical to TRBD2. The germline gives CDR1 ENHRY, CDR2 SYGVKD. The CDR3 has 19 residues. The CDR3 DNA reads TGTGCCACCCTCGATGGGGTCGGGACTAGCGGGGACTCCTACAATGAACAGTTCTTC. It codes for CATLDGVGTSGDSYNEQFF.

The rearrangement joins TRBV7-3 to TRBJ1-2; D may be TRBD1 (5 bases). This CDR3 comprises 16 residues. Trimming stripped 9 bases from V and 6 bases from J, with 26 bases between. Per the germline V gene, CDR1 is SGHTA and CDR2 is FQGTGA. The CDR3 nucleotides are TGTGCCAGACGGGGCGTGTGGCTTCCCTCGTCTAATGGCTACACCTTC. It encodes CARRGVWLPSSNGYTF.

This clonotype has a count of ten or more. This rearrangement joins TRBV9 to TRBJ2-3, with no clear D. Looked up from germline, CDR1 is SGDLS and CDR2 is YYNGEE. V was trimmed by 0 bases and J by 5 bases, leaving 7 bases between them. The CDR3 totals 13 residues. CDR3 in DNA: TGTGCCAGCAGCGTAGGGCTGCAAGATACGCAGTATTTT. Residues: CASSVGLQDTQYF.

The chain has TRBV7-2 and TRBJ2-1; D uncertain. Trimming removed 2 bases at V and 3 bases at J, with 8 bases between. Germline assignment: CDR1 SGHTA and CDR2 FQGNSA. The CDR3 loop spans 14 amino acids. CDR3 coding DNA: TGTGCCAGCAGCTTAAGCATCAGCTACAATGAGCAGTTCTTC. Translating gives CASSLSISYNEQFF.

This clonotype was observed a single time. The CDR3 reads CASSYWTPSGGGTDTQYF. The CDR3 nucleotides are TGTGCCAGCAGTTACTGGACGCCTAGCGGGGGAGGGACAGATACGCAGTATTTT. V and J are TRBV6-5 and TRBJ2-3, with TRBD2 identical over 10 bases. Trimming cost V 1 base and J 3 bases; bases outside gene matches: 10. Germline V CDR1 and CDR2: MNHEY, SVGAGI. The CDR3 runs 18 residues.

The chain links TRBV29-1 to TRBJ1-1, with a tentative D call TRBD1 (5 bases). CDR1 and CDR2 (germline): SQVTM, ANQGSEA. The CDR3 runs to 16 residues. The ends were cut back, 4 bases at V and 0 bases at J, with 18 bases in the middle. The CDR3, as DNA: TGCAGCGTTGGTCCCATAGGGGCGCGGTTGAACACTGAAGCTTTCTTT. It is translated as CSVGPIGARLNTEAFF.

This clonotype is a singleton in its sample. The genes are TRBV7-2 and TRBJ2-5, with D possibly being TRBD2 (5 bases). The V and J ends lost 5 bases and 3 bases respectively, with 10 bases between them. Germline loops: CDR1 SGHTA, CDR2 FQGNSA. The CDR3 spans 13 residues. The CDR3 here is CASSTRPEETQYF. The CDR3 bases are TGTGCCAGCAGCACTAGACCCGAAGAGACCCAGTACTTC.

A few counts support this clonotype. The chain carries TRBV30 and TRBJ2-3; D gene ambiguous. CDR1 and CDR2 from the germline V gene are GTSNPN and SVGIG (reference sequence). The germline V and J ends were trimmed by 1 base and 2 bases, with 7 bases remaining between them. The CDR3 runs 13 residues. CDR3 amino acids: CAWSAPPTDTQYF. The CDR3 DNA is TGTGCCTGGAGTGCCCCCCCCACAGATACGCAGTATTTT. Combining the CDR3 with reference TRBV30 and TRBJ2-3 gives the whole variable domain SQTIHQWPATLVQPVGSPLSLECTVEGTSNPNLYWYRQAAGRGLQLLFYSVGIGQISSEVPQNLSASRPQDRQFILSSKKLLLSDSGFYLCAWSAPPTDTQYFGPGTRLTVL.

As regards this clonotype: This may be a read error, as it is one base from a much larger clone. The chain is built from TRBV7-7 and TRBJ2-1, with D possibly matching TRBD2 (6 bases). This CDR3 contains 15 residues. Per germline, CDR1 SSHAT and CDR2 FNYEAQ (reference sequence). Written as DNA, the CDR3 is TGTGCTAGCAGCTTAGCTCCGACTAGTTCGGAGACCCAGTTCTTC. It specifies CASSLAPTSSETQFF. The full variable domain, with the rest looked up from reference TRBV7-7 and TRBJ2-1, is GAGVSQSPRYKVTKRGQDVTLRCDPISSHATLYWYQQALGQGPEFLTYFNYEAQPDKSGLPSDRFSAERPEGSISTLTIQRTEQRDSAMYRCASSLAPTSSETQFFGPGTRLTVL.

This clonotype appeared many times. V and J are TRBV2 and TRBJ2-5, with 7 bases lining up with TRBD1. The J segment lost 7 bases and the V segment lost 6 bases, leaving 20 bases of the junction unmatched. This CDR3 spans 17 amino acids. Germline V CDR1 and CDR2: SNHLY, FYNNEI. Written as DNA, the CDR3 is TGTGCCAGCAGCGGAACTTGGGACAGCGAAGTGTCCAGGACCCAGTACTTC. It encodes CASSGTWDSEVSRTQYF. Full variable domain (missing parts from reference TRBV2 and TRBJ2-5): EPEVTQTPSHQVTQMGQEVILRCVPISNHLYFYWYRQILGQKVEFLVSFYNNEISEKSEIFDDQFSVERPDGSNFTLKIRSTKLEDSAMYFCASSGTWDSEVSRTQYFGPGTRLLVL.

This clonotype was detected only a few times. The V and J genes are TRBV7-9 and TRBJ1-1, with 8 bases identical to TRBD1. Per the germline V gene, CDR1 is SEHNR and CDR2 is FQNEAQ (reference sequence). After removal of 2 bases from V and 4 bases from J, the junction contained 9 bases not matched to a gene. This CDR3 region has 16 residues. The CDR3 DNA is TGTGCCAGCAGCTTACAGGGGGCAATGAGGAGCACTGAAGCTTTCTTT. Protein: CASSLQGAMRSTEAFF.

Concerning this clonotype itself: A much more abundant neighbour one base away suggests this may be a read error. V usage is TRBV5-1 and J usage is TRBJ2-1; D is ambiguous. This CDR3 region has 13 residues. The germline gives CDR1 SGHRS, CDR2 YFSETQ. With 4 bases removed from V and 2 bases from J, the gap between germline ends came to 7 bases. As DNA, the CDR3 is TGCGCCAGCAGCGGAATGACCTACAATGAGCAGTTCTTC. This codes for CASSGMTYNEQFF.

This clonotype was recorded many times. The chain carries TRBV20-1 and TRBJ2-3; 8 nucleotides line up with TRBD2. CDR1 is DFQATT and CDR2 is SNEGSKA in the germline V gene (reference sequence). The CDR3 runs to 15 residues. Unmatched junction bases numbered 10, after V lost 3 bases and J lost 5 bases. CDR3 sequence (DNA): TGCAGTGCTAGTCATTCGGGAGGGCCTGGAGATACGCAGTATTTT. Protein product: CSASHSGGPGDTQYF.

This clonotype was counted many times. V usage is TRBV29-1 and J usage is TRBJ1-2; the D gene is possibly TRBD1 (5 bases). Germline CDR1 SQVTM, CDR2 ANQGSEA. V lost 5 bases to trimming and J lost 7 bases, with 14 bases between them. The CDR3 sequence is 12 residues long. The CDR3 coding sequence is TGCAGCGTTAATTTGGCAGGGAGTGGCTACACCTTC. It yields the protein CSVNLAGSGYTF.

As to this clonotype: A much larger clonotype is one base distant, so this may be a read error. V and J are TRBV12-3 or TRBV12-4 and TRBJ1-2; D remains ambiguous. There are 14 residues in the CDR3. V shed 5 bases and J shed 5 bases, with 15 bases lying between them. The CDR3 DNA reads TGTGCCAGCAGTGCTCGAGCGGCGGGATATGGCTACACCTTC. Translation gives CASSARAAGYGYTF.

The V gene is TRBV10-3, the J gene TRBJ2-7; D unclear. Germline V gives CDR1 ENHRY, CDR2 SYGVKD. V was trimmed by 3 bases and J by 2 bases, leaving 8 bases between them. This CDR3 has 13 amino acids. The CDR3 reads CAISDRQAYEQYF. As DNA, the CDR3 is TGTGCCATCAGTGATCGACAAGCCTACGAGCAGTACTTC.

This clonotype was counted once. A much larger clone sits a single nucleotide away, making a read error possible. The V gene is TRBV10-3, the J gene TRBJ2-1; TRBD1 aligns across 7 bases. The germline CDR1 and CDR2 sequences are ENHRY and SYGVKD. This CDR3 region has 16 residues. CDR3 in DNA: TGTGCCATCAGCCTGGCCGAGACAGGGCTCTACAATAAGCAGTTCTTC. Protein sequence: CAISLAETGLYNKQFF.

Of note for this clonotype: This may be a read error, as it is one base from a much larger clone. J is TRBJ2-5 and V is TRBV24-1; 8 nucleotides match TRBD2. The end of the DNA fits TRBJ2-7 better, so the J call may be wrong. The CDR3 extends over 14 amino acids. Germline loops: CDR1 KGHDR, CDR2 SFDVKD. The CDR3 coding sequence is TGTGCCACCAGTGATCCCGGGACTAGATACGAGCAGTACTTC. It codes for CATSDPGTRYEQYF.

In the case of this clonotype: At one end the junction does not follow the germline gene, possibly because of a read error. The rearrangement joins TRBV5-3 to TRBJ2-1; either TRBD1 or TRBD2 may supply D (5 bases each). TRBV5-3 is an ORF; its function is uncertain. CDR3 length: 16 amino acids. CDR3 nucleotides: TGTGCCAGAAGCGAAGGGGACGACGGGACCCGCAATGAGCAGTCCTTC. Its protein product is CARSEGDDGTRNEQSF.

The chain is built from TRBV20-1 and TRBJ2-3; TRBD2 agrees at 13 bases. The length of the CDR3 is 17 residues. J lost 6 bases, V lost 6 bases, and 15 bases had no gene match. Germline loops: CDR1 DFQATT, CDR2 SNEGSKA (reference sequence). CDR3 protein: CSAKTSGRQGSWDTQYF. The CDR3, as DNA: TGCAGTGCCAAGACTAGCGGGAGGCAGGGATCTTGGGATACGCAGTATTTT.

The chain carries TRBV3-1 and TRBJ2-1, with D possibly TRBD2 on 6 matching bases. Germline CDR1 LGHDT, CDR2 YNNKEL (reference sequence). V dropped 3 bases and J dropped 0 bases, with 18 bases sitting between them. This CDR3 is built from 18 residues. The CDR3: CASSHLKLSGPSYNEQFF. CDR3 nucleotides: TGTGCCAGCAGCCACCTAAAACTTAGCGGCCCCTCCTACAATGAGCAGTTCTTC.

A note on this clonotype: A junction boundary mismatches the germline segment, possibly from a read error. This sequence joins TRBV25-1 and TRBJ1-5; tentative D call: TRBD1 (6 bases). CDR1 MGHDK and CDR2 SYGVNS come from the germline V gene. The CDR3 spans 15 residues. The CDR3 reads CAGSWGADSNQPQHF. In nucleotides, the CDR3 is TGTGCCGGCAGTTGGGGGGCAGATAGCAATCAGCCCCAGCATTTT.